This note documents a single TCR beta chain sequence. What antigen it recognizes has not been identified. The input lacks base qualities; no much larger clone sits a single base away. TCRbeta CDR3 regions were amplified from genomic DNA by means of the immunoSEQ Assay, a bias-controlled multiplex PCR. Under the source paper's analysis protocol: The number of nucleated cells in each sample was estimated by amplification of reference gene primers within the assay. Sequence reads were collapsed and filtered to measure the absolute abundance of every unique TCRbeta CDR3 rearrangement. For each sample, productive Simpson clonality was calculated as the square root of Simpson's diversity index across productive rearrangements. Entries here come from immuneACCESS through TCRdb and include only in-frame sequences with V and J called. Some clones fail to appear in such tables; in the studies checked, an unresolved V gene covers under half of the shortfall, and the cause of the remainder is unknown. Clonal size and the V and J genes are those of that table, whereas D and trimming came from the DNA. This sample gives fewer than 250,000 clones in total; around four fifths of them show up just once. Of the sample, about 6.3% is held by the ten largest clones.

Whole blood was collected in K2EDTA tubes by collaborating institutions according to the institutions' own protocols. For TCRbeta analysis, collaborators shipped samples in one of three forms: frozen whole blood, isolated PBMCs, or DNA extracted from either of those sample types. This record comes from a study of blood T cell repertoires in COVID-19 (dated by TCRdb to 2018 to 2020). At the level of the whole study: Samples from collaborators originated in the United States, Italy and Spain and spanned both the acute and convalescent phases of COVID-19. Nearly every sample came with metadata listing a de-identified subject ID, COVID-19 status, age in years and sex. The repertoires were released in a freely available public database meant as a resource for research on the immune response to SARS-CoV-2. The material from the prospective study consisted of cDNA or gDNA derived from T cells, B-cell-depleted T cells, or PBMCs. Where HLA class I and class II types were available, the types were taken from metadata supplied by the sample provider, not from assay-based typing. Samples came from the ongoing ImmuneRACE study (first 160 participants) plus 1,254 subjects from 6 global collaborators. Subjects who had been exposed to COVID-19, were actively infected with it, or had recovered from it provided the deeply sampled blood TCRbeta repertoires that made up the dataset.

Study-level results and caveats: The amount of clinical and demographic metadata varied by source and participant and was provided uncurated.

The sequence derives from a woman in her sixties with active or convalescent COVID-19. The sequenced sample consisted of peripheral blood.

The CDR3: CASSLGAGDGSGELFF. The sequenced DNA: TGTGCCAGCAGCTTGGGAGCGGGAGATGGCTCCGGGGAGCTGTTTTTT. This chain joins TRBV5-6 to TRBJ2-2; TRBD2 matches 8 bases in the middle. Trimming accounts for 0 bases at V and 6 bases at J, while the number of junction bases matched to no gene is 7. The germline V gene supplies CDR1 SGHDT and CDR2 YYEEEE. From its cysteine to its phenylalanine, the CDR3 spans 16 amino acids. This entry keeps only the CDR3 DNA: 48 bases, framed from base 1. The entire variable domain, with the stretches around the CDR3 drawn from the reference TRBV5-6 and TRBJ2-2 proteins, is DAGVTQSPTHLIKTRGQQVTLRCSPKSGHDTVSWYQQALGQGPQFIFQYYEEEERQRGNFPDRFSGHQFPNYSSELNVNALLLGDSALYLCASSLGAGDGSGELFFGEGSRLTVL.